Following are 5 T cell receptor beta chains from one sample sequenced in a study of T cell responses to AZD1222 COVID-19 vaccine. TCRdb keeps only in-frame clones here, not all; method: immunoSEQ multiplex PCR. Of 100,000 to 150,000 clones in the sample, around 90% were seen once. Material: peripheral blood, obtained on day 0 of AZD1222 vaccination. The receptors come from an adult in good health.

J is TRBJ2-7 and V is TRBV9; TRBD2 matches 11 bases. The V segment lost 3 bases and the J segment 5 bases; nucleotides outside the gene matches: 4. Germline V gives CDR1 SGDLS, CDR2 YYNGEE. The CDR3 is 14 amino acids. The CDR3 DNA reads TGTGCCAGCAGCGATAGCGGGAGGGCCCACGAGCAGTACTTC. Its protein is CASSDSGRAHEQYF.

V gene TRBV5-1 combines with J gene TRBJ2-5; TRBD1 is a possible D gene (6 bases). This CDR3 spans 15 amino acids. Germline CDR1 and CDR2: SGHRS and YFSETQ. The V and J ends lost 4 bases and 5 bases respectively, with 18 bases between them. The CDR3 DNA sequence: TGCGCCAGCAGCCCTCTAGTCAGGGGCGCGGAGACCCAGTACTTC. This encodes CASSPLVRGAETQYF. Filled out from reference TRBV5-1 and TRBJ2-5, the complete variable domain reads KAGVTQTPRYLIKTRGQQVTLSCSPISGHRSVSWYQQTPGQGLQFLFEYFSETQRNKGNFPGRFSGRQFSNSRSEMNVSTLELGDSALYLCASSPLVRGAETQYFGPGTRLLVL.

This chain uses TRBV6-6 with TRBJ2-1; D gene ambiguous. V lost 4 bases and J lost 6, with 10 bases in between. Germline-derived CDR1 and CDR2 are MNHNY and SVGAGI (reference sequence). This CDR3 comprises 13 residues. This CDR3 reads CASSLSFGNEQFF. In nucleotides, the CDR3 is TGTGCCAGCAGTTTGAGCTTCGGCAATGAGCAGTTCTTC.

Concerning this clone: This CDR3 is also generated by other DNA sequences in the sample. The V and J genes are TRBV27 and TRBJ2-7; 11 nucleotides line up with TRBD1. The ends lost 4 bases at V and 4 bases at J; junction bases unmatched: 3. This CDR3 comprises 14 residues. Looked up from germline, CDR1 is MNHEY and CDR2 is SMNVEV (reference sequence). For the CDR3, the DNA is TGTGCCAGCAGTTCCGGGACAGGGGGATACGAGCAGTACTTC. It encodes CASSSGTGGYEQYF.

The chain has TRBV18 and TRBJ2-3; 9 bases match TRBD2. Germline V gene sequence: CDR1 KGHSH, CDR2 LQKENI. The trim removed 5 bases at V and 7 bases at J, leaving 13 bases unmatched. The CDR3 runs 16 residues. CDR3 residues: CASSEGLAHTVNTQYF. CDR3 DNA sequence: TGTGCCAGCTCAGAGGGACTAGCACATACGGTGAATACGCAGTATTTT.